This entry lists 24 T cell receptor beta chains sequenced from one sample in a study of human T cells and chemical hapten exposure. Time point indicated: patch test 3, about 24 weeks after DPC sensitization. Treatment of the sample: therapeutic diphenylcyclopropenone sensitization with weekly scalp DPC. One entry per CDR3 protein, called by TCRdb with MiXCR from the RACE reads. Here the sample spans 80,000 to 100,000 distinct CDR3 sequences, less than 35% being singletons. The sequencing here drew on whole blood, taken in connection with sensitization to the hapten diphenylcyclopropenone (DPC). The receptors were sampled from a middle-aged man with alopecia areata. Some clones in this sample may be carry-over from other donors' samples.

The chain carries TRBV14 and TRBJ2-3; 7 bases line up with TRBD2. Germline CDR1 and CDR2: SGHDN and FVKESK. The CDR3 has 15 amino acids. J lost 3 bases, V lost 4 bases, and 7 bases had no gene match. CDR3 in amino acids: CASSLQGGRTDTQYF. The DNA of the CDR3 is TGTGCCAGCAGCCTGCAGGGCGGGAGAACAGATACGCAGTATTTT.

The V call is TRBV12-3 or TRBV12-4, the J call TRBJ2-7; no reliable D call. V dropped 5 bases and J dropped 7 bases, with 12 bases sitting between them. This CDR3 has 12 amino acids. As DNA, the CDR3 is TGTGCCAGCAGTCTAGGTTGGCGGGAGCAGTACTTC. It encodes CASSLGWREQYF.

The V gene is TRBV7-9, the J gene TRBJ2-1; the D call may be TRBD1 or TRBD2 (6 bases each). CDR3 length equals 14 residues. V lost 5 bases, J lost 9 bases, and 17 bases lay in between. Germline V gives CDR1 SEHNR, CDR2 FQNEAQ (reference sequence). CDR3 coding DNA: TGTGCCAGCAGCCCGAGGGGGGCCGGGACTGAGCAGTTCTTC. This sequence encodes CASSPRGAGTEQFF. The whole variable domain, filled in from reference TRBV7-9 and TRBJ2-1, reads DTGVSQNPRHKITKRGQNVTFRCDPISEHNRLYWYRQTLGQGPEFLTYFQNEAQLEKSRLLSDRFSAERPKGSFSTLEIQRTEQGDSAMYLCASSPRGAGTEQFFGPGTRLTVL.

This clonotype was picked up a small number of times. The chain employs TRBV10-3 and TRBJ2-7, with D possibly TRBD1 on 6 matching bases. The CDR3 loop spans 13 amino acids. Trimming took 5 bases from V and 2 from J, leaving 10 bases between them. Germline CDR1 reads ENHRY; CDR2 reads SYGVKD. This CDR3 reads CAISFGQTYEQYF. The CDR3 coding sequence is TGTGCCATCAGTTTCGGACAGACCTACGAGCAGTACTTC.

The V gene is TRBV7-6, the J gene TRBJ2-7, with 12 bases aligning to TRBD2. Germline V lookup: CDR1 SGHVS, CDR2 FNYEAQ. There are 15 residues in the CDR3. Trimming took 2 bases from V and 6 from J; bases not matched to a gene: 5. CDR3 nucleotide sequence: TGTGCCAGCAGCTTATCTAGCGGGAGGGACCTCGAGCAGTACTTC. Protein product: CASSLSSGRDLEQYF. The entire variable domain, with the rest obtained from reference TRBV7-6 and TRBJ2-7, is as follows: GAGVSQSPRYKVTKRGQDVALRCDPISGHVSLYWYRQALGQGPEFLTYFNYEAQQDKSGLPNDRFSAERPEGSISTLTIQRTEQRDSAMYRCASSLSSGRDLEQYFGPGTRLTVT.

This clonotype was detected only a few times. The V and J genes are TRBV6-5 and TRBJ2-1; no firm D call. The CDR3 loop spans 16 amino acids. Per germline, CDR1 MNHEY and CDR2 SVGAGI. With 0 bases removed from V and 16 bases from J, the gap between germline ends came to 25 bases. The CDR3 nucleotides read TGTGCCAGCAGTTACTCGAGTAGCCGGACCATCAATACTTTATTCTTC. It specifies CASSYSSSRTINTLFF.

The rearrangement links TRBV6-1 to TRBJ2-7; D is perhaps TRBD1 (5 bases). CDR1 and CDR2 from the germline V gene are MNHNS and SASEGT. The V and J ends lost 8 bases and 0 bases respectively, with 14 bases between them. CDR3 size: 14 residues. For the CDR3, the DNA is TGTGCCAGCGGGGCGGCGGTACCCTCCTACGAGCAGTACTTC. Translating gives CASGAAVPSYEQYF.

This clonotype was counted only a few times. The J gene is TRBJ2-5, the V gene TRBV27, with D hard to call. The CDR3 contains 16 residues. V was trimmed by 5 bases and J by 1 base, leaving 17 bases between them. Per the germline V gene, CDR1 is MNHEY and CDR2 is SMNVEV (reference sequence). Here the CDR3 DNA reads TGTGCCAGCAGTCTCGAGGAATGGGTCCCCCAAGAGACCCAGTACTTC. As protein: CASSLEEWVPQETQYF.

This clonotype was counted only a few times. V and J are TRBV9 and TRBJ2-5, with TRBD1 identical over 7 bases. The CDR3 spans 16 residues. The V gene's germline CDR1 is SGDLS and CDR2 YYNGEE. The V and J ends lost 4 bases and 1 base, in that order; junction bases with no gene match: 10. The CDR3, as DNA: TGTGCCAGCAGCCTCACCGGGACAGTAAGCCAAGAGACCCAGTACTTC. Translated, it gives CASSLTGTVSQETQYF.

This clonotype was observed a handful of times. CDR3 DNA: TGCAGTGCTAGGGGGGGGACAGGGGGTGACGGGGAGCTGTTTTTT. Protein sequence: CSARGGTGGDGELFF. V is TRBV20-1 and J is TRBJ2-2; TRBD1 matches 11 bases. The CDR3 is 15 residues long. V lost 3 bases to trimming and J lost 7 bases; unmatched junction nucleotides: 7. Looked up from germline, CDR1 is DFQATT and CDR2 is SNEGSKA (reference sequence).

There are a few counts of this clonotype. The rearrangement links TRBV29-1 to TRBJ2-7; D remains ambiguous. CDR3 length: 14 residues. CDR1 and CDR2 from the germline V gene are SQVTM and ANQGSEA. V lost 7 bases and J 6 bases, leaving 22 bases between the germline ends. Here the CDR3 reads CSAVGAPLGSEQYF. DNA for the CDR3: TGCAGCGCCGTTGGAGCCCCGTTGGGGTCCGAGCAGTACTTC.

The CDR3 region is CASSYSQETQYF. Written as DNA, the CDR3 is TGTGCCAGCAGTTACTCGCAGGAGACCCAGTACTTC. This chain connects TRBV6-5 to TRBJ2-5; D uncertain. The CDR3 totals 12 residues. The germline V gene has CDR1 MNHEY and CDR2 SVGAGI. V was cut by 0 bases and J by 5 bases, with 4 bases left in between.

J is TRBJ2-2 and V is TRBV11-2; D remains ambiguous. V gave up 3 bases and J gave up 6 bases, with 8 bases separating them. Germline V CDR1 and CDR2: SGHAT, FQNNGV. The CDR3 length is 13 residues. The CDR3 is CASSFVTAGELFF. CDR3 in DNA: TGTGCCAGCAGCTTCGTAACTGCCGGGGAGCTGTTTTTT.

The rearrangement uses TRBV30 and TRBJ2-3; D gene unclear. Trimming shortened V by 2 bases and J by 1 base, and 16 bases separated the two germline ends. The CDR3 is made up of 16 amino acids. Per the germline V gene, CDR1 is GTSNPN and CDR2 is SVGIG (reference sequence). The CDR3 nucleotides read TGTGCCTGGAGTAGAGGCGAGGACCCAGGCACAGATACGCAGTATTTT. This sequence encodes CAWSRGEDPGTDTQYF.

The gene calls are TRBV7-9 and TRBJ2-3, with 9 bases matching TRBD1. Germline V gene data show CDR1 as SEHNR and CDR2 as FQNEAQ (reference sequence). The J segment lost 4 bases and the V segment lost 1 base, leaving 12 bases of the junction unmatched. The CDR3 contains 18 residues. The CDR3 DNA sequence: TGTGCCAGCAGCTTAGTCCTCGTTCGGGACAGGGACCCAGATACGCAGTATTTT. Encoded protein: CASSLVLVRDRDPDTQYF.

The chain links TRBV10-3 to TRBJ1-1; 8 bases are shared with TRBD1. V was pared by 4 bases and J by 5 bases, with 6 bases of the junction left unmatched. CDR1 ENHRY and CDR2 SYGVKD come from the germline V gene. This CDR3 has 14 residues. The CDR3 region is CAISGQGKVTEAFF. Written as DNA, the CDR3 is TGTGCCATCAGTGGACAGGGGAAAGTGACTGAAGCTTTCTTT.

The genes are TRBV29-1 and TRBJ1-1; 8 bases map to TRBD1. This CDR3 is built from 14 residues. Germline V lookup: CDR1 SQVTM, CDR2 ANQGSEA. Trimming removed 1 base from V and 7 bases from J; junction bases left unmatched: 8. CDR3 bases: TGCAGCGTTGAAGGGAGGCTGGGACAGGTTGAAGCTTTCTTT. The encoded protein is CSVEGRLGQVEAFF.

The CDR3 loop reads CASSFPGASAEAFF. Here the CDR3 DNA reads TGTGCCAGCAGTTTTCCGGGGGCTTCGGCTGAAGCTTTCTTT. The genes are TRBV28 and TRBJ1-1; TRBD1 might be the D (6 bases). Trimming stripped 3 bases from V and 6 bases from J, with 14 bases between. Germline CDR1 reads MDHEN; CDR2 reads SYDVKM. This CDR3 has 14 residues.

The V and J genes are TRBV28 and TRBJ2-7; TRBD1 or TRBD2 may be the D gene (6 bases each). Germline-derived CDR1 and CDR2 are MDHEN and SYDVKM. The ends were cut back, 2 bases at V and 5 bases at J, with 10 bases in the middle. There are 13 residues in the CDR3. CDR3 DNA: TGTGCCAGCAGTTTAATTGGGGGGCACGAGCAGTACTTC. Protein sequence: CASSLIGGHEQYF.

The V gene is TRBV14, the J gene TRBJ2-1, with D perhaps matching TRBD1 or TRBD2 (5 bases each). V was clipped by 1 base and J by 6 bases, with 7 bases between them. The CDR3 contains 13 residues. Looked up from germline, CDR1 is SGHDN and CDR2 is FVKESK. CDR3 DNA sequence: TGTGCCAGCAGCCAAGGGGGACCCAATGAGCAGTTCTTC. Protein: CASSQGGPNEQFF.

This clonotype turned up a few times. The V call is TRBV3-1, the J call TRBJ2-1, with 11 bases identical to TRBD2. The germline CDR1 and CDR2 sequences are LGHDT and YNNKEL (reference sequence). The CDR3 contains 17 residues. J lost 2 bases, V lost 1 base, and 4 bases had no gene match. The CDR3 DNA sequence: TGTGCCAGCAGCCAAGGTGGGACTAGCGGAGCCTACAATGAGCAGTTCTTC. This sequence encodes CASSQGGTSGAYNEQFF.

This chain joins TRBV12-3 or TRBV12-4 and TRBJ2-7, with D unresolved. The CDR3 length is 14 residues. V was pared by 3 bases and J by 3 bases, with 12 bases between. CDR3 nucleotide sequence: TGTGCCAGCAGTTTTAAGGCAATGAGCTACGAGCAGTACTTC. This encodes CASSFKAMSYEQYF.

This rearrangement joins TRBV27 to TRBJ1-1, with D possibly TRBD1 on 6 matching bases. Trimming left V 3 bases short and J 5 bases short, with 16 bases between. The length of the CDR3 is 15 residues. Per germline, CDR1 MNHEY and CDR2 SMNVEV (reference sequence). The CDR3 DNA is TGTGCCAGCAGTTTGGGGCAGGGGTTTCGAACTGAAGCTTTCTTT. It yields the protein CASSLGQGFRTEAFF.

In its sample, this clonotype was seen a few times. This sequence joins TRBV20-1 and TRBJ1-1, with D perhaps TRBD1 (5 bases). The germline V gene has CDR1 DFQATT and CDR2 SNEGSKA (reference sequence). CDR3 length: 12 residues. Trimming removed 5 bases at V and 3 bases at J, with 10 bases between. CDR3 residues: CSAGAWDTEAFF. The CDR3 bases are TGCAGTGCTGGGGCGTGGGACACTGAAGCTTTCTTT.